This T cell receptor beta chain was documented in a study of T cells in Graves' hyperthyroidism and ophthalmopathy. Findings and caveats of the study: Blood also contained most expanded thyroid clonotypes above 0.001. Ophthalmopathy, as predicted by the model, came a median roughly 6.8 months after the prediction.

Researchers barred patients who had uncontrolled infection, other autoimmune disease, pregnancy or lactation. Clinical symptoms, serum thyroxine, TRAb, thyroid ultrasound and orbital computed tomography established diagnosis. This clonotype was seen at least ten times. Its antigen is still unknown. Regions amplified from RNA transcripts were the TCR beta CDR3 regions. HTBI primers were employed in a first-round RT-PCR of the TCR CDR3. From the multiplex PCR reads, TCRdb called clonotypes with MiXCR, one entry per CDR3 protein. The table shows 660,000 or so distinct CDR3 sequences, with less than 45% occurring only once. Germline V lookup: CDR1 SQVTM, CDR2 ANQGSEA. The V gene end was trimmed by 6 bases and the J gene end by 5 bases; junction bases not matched to a gene: 8. CDR3 size: 13 residues.

The specimen sequenced was peripheral blood or thyroid tissue (not recorded which). The chain has TRBV29-1 and TRBJ2-5; 8 positions agree with TRBD1. The sequence was collected from an adult man with Graves' disease, either hyperthyroidism or ophthalmopathy (not recorded which). CDR3 sequence reads: CSVNQGAGETQYF. The CDR3 DNA sequence: TGCAGCGTGAATCAGGGGGCGGGGGAGACCCAGTACTTC.